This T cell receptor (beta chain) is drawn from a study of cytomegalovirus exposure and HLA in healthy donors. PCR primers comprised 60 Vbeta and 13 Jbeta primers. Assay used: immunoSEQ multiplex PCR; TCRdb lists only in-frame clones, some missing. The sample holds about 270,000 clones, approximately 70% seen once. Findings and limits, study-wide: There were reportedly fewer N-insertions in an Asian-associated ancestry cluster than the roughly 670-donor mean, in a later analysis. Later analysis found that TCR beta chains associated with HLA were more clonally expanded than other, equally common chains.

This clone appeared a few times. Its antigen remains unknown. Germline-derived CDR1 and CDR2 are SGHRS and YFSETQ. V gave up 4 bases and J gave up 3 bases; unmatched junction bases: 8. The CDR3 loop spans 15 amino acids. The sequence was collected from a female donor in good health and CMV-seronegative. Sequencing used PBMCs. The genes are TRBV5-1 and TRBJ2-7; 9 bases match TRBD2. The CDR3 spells CASSIVSGSGYEQYF. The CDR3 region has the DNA TGCGCCAGCAGCATCGTTAGCGGGAGCGGCTACGAGCAGTACTTC.